This T cell receptor (beta chain) originates from a study of EBV T-cell therapy then PD-1 blockade in nasopharyngeal carcinoma (dated by TCRdb to the early 2020s). Comment on this clone: The target of this receptor is not known. Within one base of it there is no much larger clone, and no base qualities were kept.

The label giving this sample's treatment or condition can be read as: AdE1-LMPpoly-expanded autologous EBV-specific T-cell therapy followed by anti-PD-1 nivolumab. Including cysteine and phenylalanine, the CDR3 has 16 amino acids. The retained sequence is limited to the CDR3, 48 bases, with the frame set at the first base. Looking up the germline V gene yields CDR1 MNHEY and CDR2 SVGEGT. V sheds 1 base and J sheds 1 base, leaving 14 bases between their ends. The Qiagen DNeasy Kit was used to extract genomic DNA from the sorted cells. The immunoSEQ platform was used for deep sequencing of the TCR beta chain. The study's processing was this. Repertoire data analysis was performed with the immunoSEQ Analyzer software. TCRdb stores this immuneACCESS table with in-frame sequences only. Part of the clones is absent; in the studies checked, under half of the shortfall reflects unresolved V genes, and no reason is known for the rest. V and J calls and clone size follow that table, whereas D and trimming were derived from the DNA. The sample table records under 25,000 clones; approximately 81% of these occur just once. Clones ranked in the top ten supply roughly 31% of the sample.

Here the sequenced sample was CD8+ T cells from blood, taken between days 25 and 35 from a patient whose treatment included autologous EBV-specific T cells and nivolumab. The rearrangement joined TRBV6-2 or TRBV6-3 to TRBJ2-7; too little of a D gene remains to name it. This receptor was identified in a man in his forties or fifties with nasopharyngeal carcinoma. The CDR3 protein is CASSYLSPSKSYEQYF. The sequenced DNA is TGTGCCAGCAGTTACTTGTCCCCTTCTAAGTCCTACGAGCAGTACTTC.